This section outlines one TCR beta chain sequence together with its context. These data belong to a study of blood T cell repertoires in COVID-19. Study summary: Sources were T cells, B-cell-depleted T cells, or PBMCs; the material itself was cDNA or gDNA.

Per germline, CDR1 LNHDA and CDR2 SQIVND (reference sequence). The CDR3 sequence is 13 residues long. V lost 11 bases and J lost 3, with 16 bases in between. This table comes from immunoSEQ multiplex PCR, and its TCRdb copy is limited to in-frame clones, with some not included. The sample has fewer than 250,000 clones, 80% to 90% seen once; the top ten hold about 20%. The V call is TRBV19, the J call TRBJ1-1, with a tentative D call TRBD1 (5 bases). The sample comprised peripheral blood. This receptor was identified in a man aged 25-40 years with active or convalescent COVID-19. The CDR3 DNA sequence: TGTGCCGGAGGGTCTAAAGGGGACACTGAAGCTTTCTTT. Residues: CAGGSKGDTEAFF.